The clone carrying this T cell receptor (beta chain) was seen once. PCR used 60 Vbeta primers and 13 Jbeta primers. The method was immunoSEQ multiplex PCR; TCRdb's version includes in-frame clones alone and lacks a portion of them. The data hold 100,000 to 150,000 clones, with 60% to 85% observed a single time. Germline lookup yields CDR1 SGHRS and CDR2 YFSETQ. The length of the CDR3 is 18 residues. The V and J ends lost 2 bases and 9 bases, in that order; junction bases with no gene match: 12. These data come from a study of cytomegalovirus exposure and HLA in healthy donors. The chain uses TRBV5-1 and TRBJ1-6; 12 bases are shared with TRBD1. The sequenced sample consisted of PBMCs. This sequence was found in a man aged 25-40 years in good health and CMV-seronegative. The CDR3 DNA follows: TGCGCCAGCAGCTTATCCGGGACAGGGGGCTTTCTGGGTTCACCCCTCCACTTT. It is translated as CASSLSGTGGFLGSPLHF.